The 23 T cell receptor beta chains reported below all come from one sample, sequenced in a study of identical twins. MiXCR was run by TCRdb on the 5' RACE reads, yielding one entry per CDR3 protein. The table has fewer than 250,000 distinct CDR3 sequences, 7.5% seen once. These data also formed part of another study, on yellow fever vaccine responses in identical twins.

The material sequenced was memory (CD45RO+) T cells sorted from blood. The receptor source for this set is a woman under 30 in good health.

J is TRBJ1-5 and V is TRBV12-3 or TRBV12-4; D perhaps matches TRBD1 (6 bases). Trimming took 6 bases from V and 9 from J, leaving 21 bases between them. The CDR3 is made up of 15 amino acids. CDR3 region: CASRVMGGLLGPQHF. CDR3 coding DNA: TGTGCCAGCAGGGTAATGGGGGGGCTGCTGGGGCCCCAGCATTTT.

This clonotype occurred a few times. The rearrangement links TRBV20-1 to TRBJ2-5; TRBD2 matches 7 bases. There are 18 residues in the CDR3. Per germline, CDR1 DFQATT and CDR2 SNEGSKA (reference sequence). The ends lost 0 bases at V and 2 bases at J; junction bases unmatched: 15. The chain's CDR3 is CSARDVRPSGALQETQYF. The CDR3 DNA follows: TGCAGTGCTAGAGATGTTAGGCCTAGCGGAGCCCTACAAGAGACCCAGTACTTC.

The table lists this clonotype with many counts. This chain links TRBV14 with TRBJ1-2, with a possible D match to TRBD1 (5 bases). Trimming cost V 4 bases and J 1 base, with 10 bases left between them. This CDR3 has 14 residues. Per germline, CDR1 SGHDN and CDR2 FVKESK. CDR3 amino acids: CASSLRDLNYGYTF. In DNA, the CDR3 is TGTGCCAGCAGCCTCCGGGACCTTAACTATGGCTACACCTTC.

The V and J genes are TRBV27 and TRBJ2-7; a possible D gene is TRBD1 (6 bases). The CDR3 has 16 amino acids. V dropped 0 bases and J dropped 2 bases, with 14 bases sitting between them. Per the germline V gene, CDR1 is MNHEY and CDR2 is SMNVEV (reference sequence). CDR3 DNA: TGTGCCAGCAGTTTATCCTGGACAGTCGGTACCTACGAGCAGTACTTC. It translates to CASSLSWTVGTYEQYF.

This clonotype was detected many times. The genes are TRBV29-1 and TRBJ1-6, with 7 bases that match TRBD1. Germline CDR1 is SQVTM and CDR2 is ANQGSEA. The junction had 8 bases not matched to a gene; V was cut back by 6 bases and J by 6 bases. CDR3 length equals 14 residues. CDR3 nucleotide sequence: TGCAGCGTGCGAGAGGGACAGACTAATTCACCCCTCCACTTT. Its translation is CSVREGQTNSPLHF.

This clonotype was picked up many times. The chain carries TRBV5-1 and TRBJ2-1; D unresolved. CDR3 size: 14 residues. Between the trimmed V and J ends, which lost 0 bases and 3 bases, there was a span of 7 bases. Per germline, CDR1 SGHRS and CDR2 YFSETQ. The DNA for the CDR3 is TGCGCCAGCAGCTTGGACTCAATCTACAATGAGCAGTTCTTC. Amino acids: CASSLDSIYNEQFF.

This clonotype was observed a few times. Germline and junction disagree at one end, which may indicate a read error. The gene calls are TRBV7-7 and TRBJ2-7; D is perhaps TRBD2 (6 bases). Per the germline V gene, CDR1 is SSHAT and CDR2 is FNYEAQ (reference sequence). The CDR3 consists of 15 residues. CDR3 DNA sequence: TGTGCTAGCAGCCCCACCCTCGGGACTGCCTACGAGCAGTACTTC. It is translated as CASSPTLGTAYEQYF.

This clonotype was observed a handful of times. The chain employs TRBV20-1 and TRBJ2-7; D is unclear. CDR3 length equals 17 residues. V lost 0 bases and J lost 0, with 18 bases in between. Germline V lookup: CDR1 DFQATT, CDR2 SNEGSKA (reference sequence). The CDR3 sequence: CSARDLGLIGDSYEQYF. CDR3 nucleotides: TGCAGTGCTAGAGATTTAGGCCTCATCGGCGACTCCTACGAGCAGTACTTC.

The V call is TRBV10-3, the J call TRBJ2-7; TRBD1 matches at 11 bases. J gave up 5 bases and V 9 bases, and 3 bases lay outside the gene matches. The germline V gene encodes CDR1 ENHRY and CDR2 SYGVKD. The CDR3 runs 12 residues. This chain's CDR3 is CAIGDRGDEQYF. The CDR3 DNA reads TGTGCCATTGGGGACAGGGGGGACGAGCAGTACTTC.

The chain uses TRBV7-9 and TRBJ2-1, with D possibly TRBD2 on 6 matching bases. The ends were cut back, 5 bases at V and 0 bases at J, with 14 bases in the middle. This CDR3 region has 16 residues. CDR1 and CDR2 from the germline V gene are SEHNR and FQNEAQ (reference sequence). The CDR3 spells CASSPAGTSSYNEQFF. CDR3 nucleotides: TGTGCCAGCAGCCCCGCGGGGACGAGCTCCTACAATGAGCAGTTCTTC.

In its sample, this clonotype was seen a few times. This sequence joins TRBV5-1 and TRBJ2-3; maybe TRBD2 (6 bases). V shed 4 bases and J shed 2 bases, with 14 bases lying between them. CDR3 length: 15 amino acids. Germline CDR1 SGHRS, CDR2 YFSETQ. CDR3 loop: CASSQTSAYTDTQYF. The CDR3, as DNA: TGCGCCAGCAGCCAGACTAGTGCTTACACAGATACGCAGTATTTT.

This clonotype was counted between two and nine times. The chain carries TRBV6-2 or TRBV6-3 and TRBJ1-5; 8 bases match TRBD1. V dropped 2 bases and J dropped 4; count of bases not matched to a gene: 4. Germline CDR1 reads MNHEY; CDR2 reads SVGEGT. This CDR3 is built from 15 residues. CDR3 DNA sequence: TGTGCCAGCAGTTACAGGACAGGGAGAAATCAGCCCCAGCATTTT. This translates into CASSYRTGRNQPQHF.

There are many counts of this clonotype. The germline gene is not matched at one end of the junction; a read error may be the cause. The V gene is TRBV7-7, the J gene TRBJ2-1; 7 bases fit TRBD1. The CDR3 runs 13 residues. Germline lookup yields CDR1 SSHAT and CDR2 FNYEAQ (reference sequence). CDR3 nucleotide sequence: TGTGCTAGCAGCTTGGACAGGTACAATGAGCAGTTCTTC. Translation gives CASSLDRYNEQFF.

The rearrangement joins TRBV6-2 or TRBV6-3 to TRBJ2-7; 8 positions match TRBD2. V lost 7 bases, J lost 4 bases, and 9 bases stayed unmatched. This CDR3 region has 14 residues. From germline, CDR1 is MNHEY and CDR2 SVGEGT. The CDR3 protein is CASTSSGSTYEQYF. The DNA of the CDR3 is TGTGCCAGCACCTCCAGCGGGAGTACTTACGAGCAGTACTTC.

V usage is TRBV20-1 and J usage is TRBJ2-3, with a possible D match to TRBD1 (6 bases). This CDR3 is built from 13 residues. In germline, CDR1 is DFQATT, CDR2 SNEGSKA (reference sequence). V gave up 3 bases and J gave up 5 bases, with 12 bases separating them. The CDR3 is CSASMGAGDTQYF. In nucleotides, the CDR3 is TGCAGTGCTAGTATGGGGGCAGGAGATACGCAGTATTTT.

The chain uses TRBV4-2 and TRBJ2-7, with D tentatively TRBD1 or TRBD2 (5 bases each). The germline CDR1 and CDR2 sequences are LGHNA and YNFKEQ. This CDR3 is built from 15 residues. V was shortened by 0 bases and J by 5 bases, with 14 bases between the two germline ends. The CDR3 DNA reads TGTGCCAGCAGCCAAGATCACGGGGCGAGCGACGAGCAGTACTTC. Amino acids: CASSQDHGASDEQYF.

In this sample, this clonotype turned up many times. V usage is TRBV6-1 and J usage is TRBJ2-2; TRBD1 agrees at 10 bases. This CDR3 spans 16 amino acids. V lost 7 bases, J lost 6 bases, and 11 bases stayed unmatched. Germline values: CDR1 MNHNS, CDR2 SASEGT. In DNA, the CDR3 is TGTGCCAGCACCAAACGAGGGACAGGGGTCCCCGGGGAGCTGTTTTTT. It codes for CASTKRGTGVPGELFF.

This clonotype was observed at least ten times. The V and J genes are TRBV10-3 and TRBJ2-1; D may be TRBD2 (5 bases). Deletions cut 6 bases from V and 8 bases from J, with 17 bases between. CDR3 length: 14 amino acids. Germline V CDR1 and CDR2: ENHRY, SYGVKD. CDR3 sequence: CAIRADRGSHEQFF. DNA of the CDR3: TGTGCCATCAGGGCCGATCGAGGGTCCCATGAGCAGTTCTTC.

This clonotype was observed many times. The chain joins TRBV12-3 or TRBV12-4 to TRBJ2-6; D is possibly TRBD1 or TRBD2 (5 bases each). This CDR3 is 17 amino acids long. The germline V and J ends were trimmed by 4 bases and 0 bases, with 13 bases remaining between them. In DNA, the CDR3 is TGTGCCAGCAGTTCACCGGGACGGTTCTCTGGGGCCAACGTCCTGACTTTC. Amino acids: CASSSPGRFSGANVLTF.

This clonotype was seen ten or more times. The chain carries TRBV20-1 and TRBJ2-3, with D maybe TRBD2 (5 bases). The length of the CDR3 is 12 residues. The germline V gene has CDR1 DFQATT and CDR2 SNEGSKA (reference sequence). Trimming removed 7 bases from V and 3 bases from J, with 11 bases in between. CDR3 DNA: TGCAGTGGAGGGCCGGGGACAGATACGCAGTATTTT. Amino acid sequence: CSGGPGTDTQYF.

Only one count was recorded for this clonotype. This may stem from a read error, because a much larger clone lies one nucleotide away. The chain uses TRBV12-3 or TRBV12-4 and TRBJ2-2; D remains ambiguous. This CDR3 has 14 amino acids. The V end was cut by 6 bases, the J end by 2 bases, with 10 bases between. In nucleotides, the CDR3 is TGTGCCAGCAGAGGGATACTAAACACCGGGGAGCTGTTTTTT. It is translated as CASRGILNTGELFF.

The chain is built from TRBV7-2 and TRBJ2-3; 7 bases map to TRBD2. The CDR3 contains 15 residues. The germline V gene encodes CDR1 SGHTA and CDR2 FQGNSA. J gave up 6 bases and V 3 bases, and 9 bases lay outside the gene matches. CDR3 DNA sequence: TGTGCCAGCAGCTTGACGCGGGAGACGTTCGATACGCAGTATTTT. Protein product: CASSLTRETFDTQYF.

This clonotype was detected ten times or more. The chain joins TRBV6-4 to TRBJ2-3; D perhaps matches TRBD1 (5 bases). CDR1 and CDR2 from the germline V gene are MRHNA and SNTAGT. The length of the CDR3 is 15 residues. Deletions cut 3 bases from V and 4 bases from J, with 14 bases between. CDR3 DNA sequence: TGTGCCAGCAGTGAGGTTGGGCAGGGTGCAGATACGCAGTATTTT. Its translation: CASSEVGQGADTQYF.